This T cell receptor (beta chain) was sequenced for a study of T cell responses to AZD1222 COVID-19 vaccine. Trimming took 6 bases from V and 0 from J; bases not matched to a gene: 11. The CDR3 extends over 17 amino acids. The germline V gene has CDR1 LGHNT and CDR2 FRNRAP. Only a few counts were recorded for this clone. The repertoire was sequenced with immunoSEQ multiplex PCR; TCRdb's copy has only in-frame clones and lacks some. Of roughly 170,000 clones in the sample, 90% were seen once. This clonotype was sampled from an adult in good health. The sequenced sample was peripheral blood, obtained on day 0 of AZD1222 vaccination. The chain joins TRBV12-5 to TRBJ2-4, with TRBD1 matching over 7 bases. The CDR3 spells CASGPNDRDLAKNIQYF. The CDR3 nucleotides read TGTGCTAGTGGCCCGAACGACAGGGATTTAGCCAAAAACATTCAGTACTTC.